Listed below are T cell receptor beta chains from one sample, sequenced in a study of cytomegalovirus exposure and HLA in healthy donors. Method: immunoSEQ multiplex PCR; TCRdb's copy keeps in-frame clones and lacks some. The sample shows about 160,000 clones, more than 75% of them seen only once. Material: PBMCs. These receptors were collected from a man aged 18 to 29 in good health and CMV-seropositive. Both conserved end residues are part of each CDR3. Fields, in order: clone size, J gene, V gene, D gene, CDR3 protein, CDR3 DNA. D genes are given only for firm matches. The size entry is marked missing in some rows and otherwise reads once, few, many or a size class.

size: NA
J: TRBJ2-7
V: TRBV10-3
D: NA
CDR3: CAISESPGSAYEQYF
DNA: TGTGCCATCAGTGAGTCCCCAGGGTCGGCCTACGAGCAGTACTTC

size: NA
J: TRBJ2-2
V: TRBV5-4
D: NA
CDR3: CASSLAARELFF
DNA: TGTGCCAGCAGCTTAGCGGCAAGGGAGCTGTTTTTT

size: NA
J: TRBJ1-2
V: TRBV19
D: NA
CDR3: CASSGGLANYGYTF
DNA: TGTGCCAGTAGTGGGGGCCTCGCTAACTATGGCTACACCTTC

size: NA
J: TRBJ1-1
V: TRBV2
D: NA
CDR3: CAGGAGAEAFF
DNA: TGTGCCGGGGGCGCTGGGGCTGAAGCTTTCTTT

size: NA
J: TRBJ2-7
V: TRBV7-9
D: TRBD1
CDR3: CASSSRQQGTNEQYF
DNA: TGTGCCAGCAGCTCTCGCCAACAGGGGACGAACGAGCAGTACTTC

size: NA
J: TRBJ1-1
V: TRBV6-1
D: TRBD1
CDR3: CASMLRDRANTEAFF
DNA: TGTGCCAGCATGCTCCGGGACAGGGCGAACACTGAAGCTTTCTTT

size: NA
J: TRBJ1-5
V: TRBV5-8
D: TRBD1
CDR3: CASSSGTGRDIGSNQPQHF
DNA: TGTGCCAGCAGTTCCGGGACAGGGAGGGATATTGGTAGCAATCAGCCCCAGCATTTT

size: NA
J: TRBJ2-2
V: TRBV7-2
D: TRBD2
CDR3: CASSLATSGGARTGELFF
DNA: TGTGCCAGCAGCTTAGCCACTAGCGGGGGGGCTCGAACCGGGGAGCTGTTTTTT

size: NA
J: TRBJ1-2
V: TRBV7-2
D: TRBD1
CDR3: CASSLAGQGGFYGYTF
DNA: TGTGCCAGCAGCTTAGCCGGACAGGGAGGTTTCTATGGCTACACCTTC

size: NA
J: TRBJ1-5
V: TRBV4-1
D: TRBD1
CDR3: CASSPDRAVQPQHF
DNA: TGCGCCAGCAGCCCGGACAGGGCGGTTCAGCCCCAGCATTTT

size: NA
J: TRBJ1-2
V: TRBV25-1
D: NA
CDR3: CASSARAGGNYGYTF
DNA: TGTGCCAGCAGTGCCCGGGCGGGGGGAAACTATGGCTACACCTTC

size: NA
J: TRBJ1-1
V: TRBV15
D: TRBD1
CDR3: CATSTRTGGATEAFF
DNA: TGTGCCACCAGCACGCGGACAGGGGGCGCGACTGAAGCTTTCTTT

size: NA
J: TRBJ2-3
V: TRBV18
D: NA
CDR3: CASSPVSGNTDTQYF
DNA: TGTGCCAGCTCACCGGTATCGGGGAACACAGATACGCAGTATTTT

size: once
J: TRBJ2-7
V: TRBV25-1
D: TRBD2
CDR3: CASSETGVGLASPYEQYF
DNA: TGTGCCAGCAGTGAAACAGGGGTGGGACTAGCGAGCCCCTACGAGCAGTACTTC

size: NA
J: TRBJ2-3
V: TRBV2
D: NA
CDR3: CASSENGLSTDTQYF
DNA: TGTGCCAGCAGTGAAAACGGACTCAGCACAGATACGCAGTATTTT

size: NA
J: TRBJ1-2
V: TRBV30
D: NA
CDR3: CAWDGRGYGYTF
DNA: TGTGCCTGGGACGGGAGAGGCTATGGCTACACCTTC

size: few
J: TRBJ1-1
V: TRBV7-3
D: NA
CDR3: CASSSGLSTEAFF
DNA: TGTGCCAGCAGCAGTGGACTGAGCACTGAAGCTTTCTTT

size: NA
J: TRBJ1-2
V: TRBV7-8
D: NA
CDR3: CASSFDPAGYGYTF
DNA: TGTGCCAGCAGCTTCGATCCAGCGGGCTATGGCTACACCTTC

size: NA
J: TRBJ2-3
V: TRBV9
D: NA
CDR3: CASSGGEIAPTDTQYF
DNA: TGTGCCAGCAGCGGGGGGGAAATAGCGCCCACAGATACGCAGTATTTT

size: NA
J: TRBJ2-5
V: TRBV2
D: NA
CDR3: CASSGGMGRETQYF
DNA: TGTGCCAGCAGTGGGGGTATGGGGAGGGAGACCCAGTACTTC

size: once
J: TRBJ2-7
V: TRBV5-4
D: NA
CDR3: CASSSLQPGREQYF
DNA: TGTGCCAGCAGCTCCTTACAACCAGGGCGCGAGCAGTACTTC

size: NA
J: TRBJ2-7
V: TRBV4-1
D: TRBD2
CDR3: CASSQEGLPATYEQYF
DNA: TGCGCCAGCAGCCAAGAGGGACTACCCGCAACCTACGAGCAGTACTTC

size: NA
J: TRBJ1-2
V: TRBV6-5
D: TRBD1
CDR3: CASDTGGYGYTF
DNA: TGTGCCAGCGACACAGGGGGTTATGGCTACACCTTC

size: NA
J: TRBJ2-7
V: TRBV14
D: TRBD1
CDR3: CASSQVRDRVLEQYF
DNA: TGTGCTAGCAGCCAAGTCCGGGACAGGGTTCTGGAGCAGTACTTC

size: NA
J: TRBJ2-1
V: TRBV5-1
D: TRBD2
CDR3: CATRSGSSYNEQFF
DNA: TGCGCCACCCGGAGCGGGAGTTCCTACAATGAGCAGTTCTTC

size: few
J: TRBJ2-5
V: TRBV11-1
D: TRBD1
CDR3: CASSSPRDRASQETQYF
DNA: TGTGCCAGCAGCTCGCCAAGGGACAGGGCAAGCCAAGAGACCCAGTACTTC

size: NA
J: TRBJ1-1
V: TRBV10-3
D: TRBD1
CDR3: CAISDRTGETEAFF
DNA: TGTGCCATCAGTGACCGGACAGGGGAGACTGAAGCTTTCTTT

size: few
J: TRBJ2-1
V: TRBV19
D: TRBD2
CDR3: CASRAWDYYNEQFF
DNA: TGTGCCAGCCGAGCATGGGACTATTACAATGAGCAGTTCTTC

size: NA
J: TRBJ2-3
V: TRBV7-9
D: TRBD2
CDR3: CASSGLAGGTDTQYF
DNA: TGTGCCAGCAGCGGACTAGCGGGGGGCACAGATACGCAGTATTTT

size: NA
J: TRBJ2-1
V: TRBV10-2
D: TRBD2
CDR3: CASSIAGGPGDEQFF
DNA: TGCGCCAGCAGTATAGCGGGAGGGCCCGGGGATGAGCAGTTCTTC

size: NA
J: TRBJ2-7
V: TRBV28
D: NA
CDR3: CASTDTAYEQYF
DNA: TGTGCCAGCACCGACACCGCCTACGAGCAGTACTTC

size: NA
J: TRBJ2-3
V: TRBV29-1
D: TRBD2
CDR3: CSVERLASGGADTQYF
DNA: TGCAGCGTTGAAAGGCTGGCTAGCGGGGGGGCAGATACGCAGTATTTT

size: NA
J: TRBJ2-2
V: TRBV11-2
D: TRBD2
CDR3: CASSFLPTGGSAGELFF
DNA: TGTGCCAGCAGCTTCCTTCCTACTGGCGGGAGTGCCGGGGAGCTGTTTTTT